The 24 T cell receptor beta chains presented below share a single source sample, sequenced in a study of shared clonotypes between healthy human individuals. Only in-frame clones appear in the TCRdb table, and some are missing; sequencing was by immunoSEQ multiplex PCR. The repertoire holds approximately 2.3 million clones, with 85% to 95% as singletons. Source material: naive CD4+ T cells from PBMCs. As to subset: CD45RA+ positively selected. The source is a man aged 18-30 years in good health. Some clones in this sample may be carry-over from other donors' samples.

The rearrangement links TRBV14 to TRBJ2-1, with TRBD2 identical over 11 bases. The CDR3 consists of 15 residues. J was trimmed by 4 bases and V by 4 bases; bases with no gene match: 3. Germline-derived CDR1 and CDR2 are SGHDN and FVKESK. The CDR3: CASSRGTSGYNEQFF. CDR3 nucleotide sequence: TGTGCCAGCAGCCGAGGGACTAGCGGATACAATGAGCAGTTCTTC.

The chain uses TRBV5-1 and TRBJ2-1; 12 bases align to TRBD2. Losses at the gene ends were 4 bases for V and 7 bases for J; bases not matched to a gene: 9. The CDR3 contains 16 residues. CDR1 is SGHRS and CDR2 is YFSETQ in the germline V gene. The chain's CDR3 is CASSLTLAGGWNEQFF. CDR3 DNA sequence: TGCGCCAGCAGCCTGACCCTAGCGGGAGGGTGGAATGAGCAGTTCTTC.

The J gene is TRBJ2-1, the V gene TRBV5-1; 10 nucleotides match TRBD2. The CDR3 is made up of 15 amino acids. Looked up from germline, CDR1 is SGHRS and CDR2 is YFSETQ. Losses at the gene ends were 4 bases for V and 10 bases for J; bases not matched to a gene: 11. CDR3 coding DNA: TGCGCCAGCAGCCCCCGAACGGGACTAGCGTGGGAGCAGTTCTTC. Amino acids: CASSPRTGLAWEQFF.

V usage is TRBV5-8 and J usage is TRBJ2-5; no definite D call. This CDR3 is 9 amino acids long. Germline CDR1 is SGHTS and CDR2 is YDEGEE. Trimming stripped 4 bases from V and 13 bases from J, with 8 bases between. CDR3 in DNA: TGTGCCAGCAGCCGTTCGGCGTACTTC. Amino acids: CASSRSAYF. Looking up the rest from reference TRBV5-8 and TRBJ2-5 gives the full variable domain: EAGVTQSPTHLIKTRGQQATLRCSPISGHTSVYWYQQALGLGLQFLLWYDEGEERNRGNFPPRFSGRQFPNYSSELNVNALELEDSALYLCASSRSAYFGPGTRLLVL.

The chain uses TRBV10-1 and TRBJ2-2; D not resolved. CDR1 and CDR2 (germline): WNHNN, SYGVQD (reference sequence). The CDR3 covers 12 residues. The germline V and J ends were trimmed by 2 bases and 6 bases, with 4 bases remaining between them. CDR3 bases: TGCGCCAGCAGTGAGCCCCCCGGGGAGCTGTTTTTT. This codes for CASSEPPGELFF.

The V call is TRBV4-3, the J call TRBJ2-5; 10 positions agree with TRBD2. The V segment lost 2 bases and the J segment 4 bases; nucleotides outside the gene matches: 4. Germline V gene data show CDR1 as LGHNA and CDR2 as YSLEER. This CDR3 has 15 amino acids. CDR3 coding DNA: TGCGCCAGCAGCCAATTGCTAGCGGGAGTAGAGACCCAGTACTTC. This gives the protein CASSQLLAGVETQYF.

The rearrangement uses TRBV9 and TRBJ2-1; unclear D gene. The CDR3 has 13 amino acids. Germline CDR1 reads SGDLS; CDR2 reads YYNGEE. Trimming removed 3 bases at V and 7 bases at J, with 11 bases between. DNA for the CDR3: TGTGCCAGCAGCGATAGCAGTGGGAATGAGCAGTTCTTC. It is translated as CASSDSSGNEQFF.

V and J are TRBV6-1 and TRBJ1-1; the match to TRBD1 covers 7 bases. Unmatched junction bases numbered 9, after V lost 5 bases and J lost 3 bases. The CDR3 totals 15 residues. Germline V lookup: CDR1 MNHNS, CDR2 SASEGT. CDR3 sequence reads: CASSRQGGWDTEAFF. CDR3 nucleotides: TGTGCCAGCAGTCGACAGGGAGGGTGGGACACTGAAGCTTTCTTT.

The CDR3 here is CASSLERLDALRNSPLHF. Written as DNA, the CDR3 is TGTGCCAGCAGCTTGGAGAGGTTGGATGCTCTGCGGAATTCACCCCTCCACTTT. The chain is built from TRBV7-9 and TRBJ1-6, with D uncertain. V was clipped by 3 bases and J by 7 bases, with 22 bases between them. The CDR3 spans 18 residues. The V gene's germline CDR1 is SEHNR and CDR2 FQNEAQ (reference sequence).

This rearrangement joins TRBV4-1 to TRBJ2-1; 8 bases map to TRBD2. Germline CDR1 MGHRA, CDR2 YSYEKL. This CDR3 contains 15 residues. V lost 0 bases and J lost 6; bases outside the gene matches: 4. CDR3 residues: CASSQDYRGGNEQFF. The DNA for the CDR3 is TGCGCCAGCAGCCAAGATTACCGGGGGGGCAATGAGCAGTTCTTC.

The chain joins TRBV11-3 to TRBJ2-1; perhaps TRBD1 as D (6 bases). With 4 bases removed from V and 7 bases from J, the gap between germline ends came to 14 bases. This CDR3 has 14 amino acids. Germline CDR1 and CDR2: SGHNT and YENEEA. CDR3 coding DNA: TGTGCCAGCAGCTCAGGACAGATTAAAAATGAGCAGTTCTTC. It yields the protein CASSSGQIKNEQFF.

The chain is built from TRBV30 and TRBJ2-3; D gene uncertain. CDR3 length: 11 residues. Trimming removed 4 bases at V and 4 bases at J, with 6 bases between. Germline V CDR1 and CDR2: GTSNPN, SVGIG (reference sequence). Here the CDR3 reads CAWTSSDTQYF. The CDR3 DNA sequence: TGTGCCTGGACTAGTTCAGATACGCAGTATTTT.

The gene calls are TRBV4-1 and TRBJ2-3; 7 nucleotides line up with TRBD2. J gave up 6 bases and V 3 bases, and 12 bases lay outside the gene matches. The V gene's germline CDR1 is MGHRA and CDR2 YSYEKL. This CDR3 has 16 residues. Here the CDR3 reads CASSHFMREKADTQYF. The CDR3 bases are TGCGCCAGCAGCCATTTCATGCGGGAGAAGGCCGATACGCAGTATTTT.

CDR3 amino acids: CASKTGTGGIRNYGYTF. CDR3 sequence (DNA): TGTGCCAGCAAAACCGGGACAGGGGGCATTCGGAACTATGGCTACACCTTC. This chain uses TRBV27 with TRBJ1-2, with 12 bases fitting TRBD1. The germline V gene encodes CDR1 MNHEY and CDR2 SMNVEV (reference sequence). The CDR3 runs 17 residues. V shed 7 bases and J 2 bases; nucleotides not matched to a gene: 11.

The chain combines TRBV19 with TRBJ1-5; 10 bases fit TRBD1. There are 15 residues in the CDR3. In germline, CDR1 is LNHDA, CDR2 SQIVND (reference sequence). Losses at the gene ends were 5 bases for V and 3 bases for J; bases not matched to a gene: 4. The CDR3 nucleotides are TGTGCCAGTAGTCCCGGGACAGGGGACAATCAGCCCCAGCATTTT. It translates to CASSPGTGDNQPQHF.

The V and J genes are TRBV20-1 and TRBJ2-1, with a tentative D call TRBD1 (5 bases). The CDR3 runs 10 residues. CDR1 is DFQATT, CDR2 SNEGSKA, per germline (reference sequence). CDR3 protein: CRAQGNEQFF. DNA for the CDR3: TGCAGGGCCCAGGGCAATGAGCAGTTCTTC.

The chain couples TRBV7-6 to TRBJ2-2, with TRBD2 matching over 8 bases. This CDR3 comprises 18 residues. V shed 0 bases and J 1 base; nucleotides not matched to a gene: 7. CDR1 is SGHVS, CDR2 FNYEAQ, per germline. CDR3 sequence (DNA): TGTGCCAGCAGCTTAGCTGGAGCGGGAGTGGGGAACACCGGGGAGCTGTTTTTT. Its translation is CASSLAGAGVGNTGELFF.

The rearrangement links TRBV11-2 to TRBJ1-2; 7 nucleotides line up with TRBD1. CDR1 is SGHAT, CDR2 FQNNGV, per germline. Trimming cost V 5 bases and J 7 bases; bases outside gene matches: 10. This CDR3 contains 14 residues. The CDR3 sequence is CASSQPTGSSGYTF. The DNA for the CDR3 is TGTGCCAGCAGCCAGCCGACAGGGTCCTCTGGCTACACCTTC.

The V and J genes are TRBV2 and TRBJ2-7; the D call may be TRBD1 or TRBD2 (6 bases each). This CDR3 contains 18 residues. V was cut by 7 bases and J by 1 base, with 26 bases left in between. CDR1 is SNHLY, CDR2 FYNNEI, per germline. The DNA for the CDR3 is TGTGCCAGCACCCTAAGGGGTCCGGGGGCTAGGGGTTCCTACGAGCAGTACTTC. Its translation: CASTLRGPGARGSYEQYF.

The chain employs TRBV19 and TRBJ2-2; no definite D call. CDR3 size: 17 residues. Germline CDR1 reads LNHDA; CDR2 reads SQIVND (reference sequence). The V and J ends lost 4 bases and 0 bases respectively, with 15 bases between them. The CDR3 sequence: CASSTRGGRTNTGELFF. The DNA for the CDR3 is TGTGCCAGTAGTACCCGAGGCGGCAGAACGAACACCGGGGAGCTGTTTTTT.

The chain recombines TRBV27 with TRBJ1-5, with 7 bases lining up with TRBD1. V dropped 6 bases and J dropped 6; count of bases not matched to a gene: 5. The germline CDR1 and CDR2 sequences are MNHEY and SMNVEV (reference sequence). CDR3 size: 13 residues. CDR3 in amino acids: CASRQGSSQPQHF. CDR3 nucleotide sequence: TGTGCCAGCAGACAGGGGTCGAGTCAGCCCCAGCATTTT.

On this clone itself: Other DNA sequences within the sample encode an identical CDR3. This sequence joins TRBV19 and TRBJ1-2, with 7 bases lining up with TRBD1. Per the germline V gene, CDR1 is LNHDA and CDR2 is SQIVND (reference sequence). Trimming cost V 3 bases and J 4 bases; bases outside gene matches: 5. The CDR3 is 14 residues long. The CDR3 DNA reads as TGTGCCAGTAGTATTCGGGACAGCGCCTATGGCTACACCTTC. Encoded protein: CASSIRDSAYGYTF.

The V gene is TRBV9, the J gene TRBJ1-2, with TRBD1 matching 8 bases. The J segment lost 3 bases and the V segment lost 6 bases, leaving 7 bases of the junction unmatched. The germline V gene has CDR1 SGDLS and CDR2 YYNGEE. CDR3 size: 14 residues. CDR3 protein: CASTGRGLHYGYTF. In nucleotides, the CDR3 is TGTGCCAGCACCGGCAGGGGGCTACACTATGGCTACACCTTC.

This chain links TRBV10-3 with TRBJ2-7; D is possibly TRBD1 or TRBD2 (5 bases each). The CDR3 is 16 amino acids. In germline, CDR1 is ENHRY, CDR2 SYGVKD. V was pared by 1 base and J by 2 bases, with 15 bases between. DNA of the CDR3: TGTGCCATCAGTGAGTTTGGGGGAGTGGTCCCCTACGAGCAGTACTTC. Translated: CAISEFGGVVPYEQYF.